This paragraph reports one T cell receptor beta chain. Its antigen specificity is not known. Base qualities are not recorded, but no much larger clone differs from it by a single base. Each donor gave one peripheral blood draw, averaging approximately 110 mL, which was collected into heparinised tubes. Using a panel that included CD45RO, CCR7, CD25, CD127, CD95 and CD27, naive, central memory, regulatory and stem cell-like memory CD4+ T cells were sorted on a BD FACSAria II. Every sorted population had a purity above 95%. PBMCs were isolated immediately by Lymphoprep density gradient centrifugation and stained directly without culture. So that batch effects would be minimized, each experiment stained and sorted samples in pairs, pairing one healthy donor with one patient. The data are from a study of beta chain features in type 1 diabetes (dated by TCRdb to 2016 to 2018). For context, the study as a whole: Mean age, gender distribution, total cell number and subset yield did not differ between patients and healthy donors. The study compared the TCRB repertoires of sorted circulating CD4+ T cell subsets in recently diagnosed type 1 diabetes patients with those in matched healthy donors. Regulatory and stem cell-like memory subsets were isolated from only 8 patients and roughly eight healthy donors, whereas naive and central memory subsets came from all 30 or so donors. A total of 90 million to 130 million sorted cells were examined across all samples, and a strong correlation was observed between cell number per subset and RNA yield. Results and caveats for the whole study, not just this receptor: Fewer insertions and more nucleotide deletions at VDJ recombination sites were observed in patients with type 1 diabetes, implying thymic rearrangement abnormalities. Type 1 diabetes patients showed a moderate but significant shortening of TCRB CDR3 length in all four CD4+ subsets. Only small numbers of individuals were included in the HLA sub-analyses, which left unresolved whether HLA type had any influence on TCRB rearrangement. Sequencing cDNA rather than genomic DNA could over-represent highly expressing activated cells, although activation and CD3 levels did not differ between groups. Shorter templates might be favored by PCR, yet because patient and control samples were amplified and corrected together, any such skew would affect both groups equally. Naive, central memory and regulatory TCRB repertoires appeared to be more similar among patients than among healthy donors.

Cut back by 1 base and 2 bases, the V and J ends lie 15 bases apart. The CDR3 sequence holds 16 residues, the cysteine and phenylalanine included. Just the 48-base CDR3 DNA is kept, in frame starting at base 1. The germline V gene (reference sequence) supplies CDR1 LNHDA and CDR2 SQIVND. The entire amount of isolated RNA was reverse transcribed using the High Capacity cDNA Reverse Transcription Kit, so the sequenced TCRB transcripts were expressed ones. Deep immunoSEQ sequencing was applied to naive, central memory and regulatory T cell samples, giving an average of roughly 3.6 million total reads per sample. Sorted cells were lysed in RLT buffer and RNA was extracted with DNase-treated RNeasy Micro or Mini kits, depending on cell number. Each cell subset was processed on its own to prevent cross-contamination, while patient and healthy donor samples were processed together. TCRB sequences were amplified from cDNA with the immunoSEQ multiplex PCR, producing 87-bp fragments spanning the CDR3 region. The amplicons were sequenced using the Illumina HiSeq platform. Per the original workflow: PCR bias was computationally corrected using synthetic template baselines, reads within Hamming distance 2 were collapsed, and singletons that could not be merged were discarded. Reads were aligned to IMGT to assign V, D and J genes, CDR3 length, and insertions or deletions at six rearrangement sites. Clonotype counts were normalized to sorted cell number within each subset before computing true diversity and Gini coefficients with the tcR R package. The overlap coefficient, calculated on TCRB nucleotide sequences, was used to measure repertoire sharing. As a proxy for the pre-selection repertoire, out-of-frame TCRB sequences from naive cells were analyzed. What TCRdb holds here is the immuneACCESS table cut down to in-frame rearrangements. Part of the clones is not present; checked against another copy, under half of the missing clones reflect an unresolved V gene, and the others are unexplained. That table gives V, J and clone size, and the DNA gave D and trimming. Recorded for this sample are under 300,000 clones; more than 11% of them occurred a single time. The top ten clones comprise 0.015% to 0.02% of the sample.

The specimen was naive CD4+ T cells from blood. Explained via the paper, the cell subset or site label denotes: true naive CD4+ T cells. The source of this sequence is a man aged 25 to 40 with type 1 diabetes. The sequence is built from TRBV19 and TRBJ2-7; TRBD2 is a weak D gene call, 5 bases matching. The nucleotide sequence reads TGTGCCAGTAGTATAGCATCGGGCAGAGGGACCTACGAGCAGTACTTC. Its translation reads: CASSIASGRGTYEQYF.